These T cell receptor beta chains were read from a single sample in a study of blood T cell repertoires in COVID-19. The assay was immunoSEQ multiplex PCR, and TCRdb's table has in-frame clones only and misses some. Here the sample spans some 78,000 clones, roughly 84% being singletons. The sample consisted of peripheral blood. These receptors all come from a man in his fifties or sixties with acute or convalescent COVID-19. The CDR3 runs from the conserved cysteine through the conserved F or W. A D gene is named only where the DNA matches it firmly. The listing skips clone size in some rows; elsewhere it reads once, few, many or a size class.

d_call,clone_size,j_call,v_call,cdr3_aa,cdr3_nt
.,.,TRBJ1-2,TRBV29-1,CSGGDTSRRGYTF,TGCAGCGGGGGGGACACCTCACGGCGGGGCTACACCTTC
TRBD1,.,TRBJ1-2,TRBV5-6,CASSSRQGAYGYTF,TGTGCCAGCAGCAGTAGACAGGGGGCCTATGGCTACACCTTC
.,.,TRBJ1-5,TRBV10-3,CAISETTNQPQHF,TGTGCCATCAGTGAGACCACAAATCAGCCCCAGCATTTT
.,medium-sized,TRBJ2-1,TRBV9,CASSVSGLPYNEQFF,TGTGCCAGCAGCGTTAGCGGTCTCCCTTACAATGAGCAGTTCTTC
.,.,TRBJ1-5,TRBV10-3,CAIMEGPFQPQHF,TGTGCCATCATGGAGGGGCCATTTCAGCCCCAGCATTTT
.,.,TRBJ2-7,TRBV7-8,CASSLGLSEVDEQYF,TGTGCCAGCAGCTTAGGTTTGTCAGAGGTGGACGAGCAGTACTTC
.,.,TRBJ2-1,TRBV7-3,CASSKIETGLDPYNEQFF,TGTGCCAGCAGCAAAATTGAAACTGGACTGGACCCCTACAATGAGCAGTTCTTC
.,.,TRBJ1-2,TRBV11-2,CASSFSSARLGYTF,TGTGCCAGCAGCTTTTCATCGGCGCGGCTTGGCTACACCTTC
.,.,TRBJ1-5,TRBV25-1,CASSQTGNNQPQHF,TGTGCCAGCAGCCAGACAGGAAACAATCAGCCCCAGCATTTT
.,.,TRBJ2-1,TRBV7-9,CASSLRGSTYNEQFF,TGTGCCAGCAGCCTCCGTGGGAGTACCTACAATGAGCAGTTCTTC
.,.,TRBJ1-2,TRBV2,CASSEYRVGYTF,TGTGCCAGCAGTGAATACCGGGTTGGCTACACCTTC
TRBD2,.,TRBJ2-7,TRBV29-1,CSVGTSGSSYEQYF,TGCAGCGTTGGTACTAGCGGGAGCTCCTACGAGCAGTACTTC
TRBD1,once,TRBJ2-7,TRBV27,CASSLWTGQIYEQYF,TGTGCCAGCAGTTTATGGACAGGGCAAATCTACGAGCAGTACTTC
TRBD2,.,TRBJ2-1,TRBV19,CASKDGLAGYNEQFF,TGTGCCAGTAAGGATGGACTAGCGGGATACAATGAGCAGTTCTTC
.,.,TRBJ2-5,TRBV5-1,CASSLNSQETQYF,TGCGCCAGCAGCTTAAACAGCCAAGAGACCCAGTACTTC
.,.,TRBJ1-6,TRBV3-1/TRBV3-2,CASSQTKPPLHF,TGTGCCAGCAGCCAAACCAAGCCACCCCTCCACTTT
TRBD1,.,TRBJ2-5,TRBV29-1,CSVEDRVRGETQYF,TGCAGCGTTGAGGACAGGGTTAGAGGCGAGACCCAGTACTTC
.,.,TRBJ2-4,TRBV28,CASSSPRRDQNIQYF,TGTGCCAGCAGTTCCCCAAGGAGGGACCAAAACATTCAGTACTTC
TRBD1,.,TRBJ2-5,TRBV5-5,CASSLERQGRETQYF,TGTGCCAGCAGCTTGGAGAGACAGGGAAGGGAGACCCAGTACTTC
.,.,TRBJ1-2,TRBV11-3,CASSLAPGHDYGYTF,TGTGCCAGCAGCTTAGCTCCAGGGCACGACTATGGCTACACCTTC
TRBD2,.,TRBJ2-1,TRBV7-9,CASSLLGVAGSYNEQFF,TGTGCCAGCAGCTTACTAGGGGTAGCGGGTTCCTACAATGAGCAGTTCTTC
.,.,TRBJ2-5,TRBV6-2/TRBV6-3,CASSPGEETQYF,TGTGCCAGCAGTCCGGGGGAAGAGACCCAGTACTTC
TRBD1,.,TRBJ2-3,TRBV6-5,CASSYAGQGSDTQYF,TGTGCCAGCAGTTACGCGGGACAGGGGTCAGATACGCAGTATTTT
TRBD1,.,TRBJ2-1,TRBV18,CASSPPLGQGRNEQFF,TGTGCCAGCTCACCACCCTTAGGACAGGGGCGGAATGAGCAGTTCTTC
TRBD1,.,TRBJ1-2,TRBV6-4,CASTRWTGANYGYTF,TGTGCCAGCACCCGATGGACAGGGGCTAACTATGGCTACACCTTC
.,.,TRBJ2-1,TRBV7-6,CASSHYASGTPNEQFF,TGTGCCAGCAGCCATTACGCTTCCGGGACTCCTAATGAGCAGTTCTTC
TRBD1,.,TRBJ2-3,TRBV7-8,CASSLGQGAYTDTQYF,TGTGCCAGCAGCTTAGGCCAGGGGGCGTACACAGATACGCAGTATTTT
.,.,TRBJ1-5,TRBV7-9,CASSQFNQPQHF,TGTGCCAGCAGCCAATTTAATCAGCCCCAGCATTTT
.,.,TRBJ1-2,TRBV4-2,CASSQESYRSF,TGTGCCAGCAGTCAAGAATCCTACCGGTCCTTC
.,.,TRBJ1-2,TRBV7-9,CASSLEPDYGYTF,TGTGCCAGCAGCTTAGAGCCGGACTATGGCTACACCTTC
TRBD2,few,TRBJ2-3,TRBV19,CASSIVSGGSTDTQYF,TGTGCCAGTAGTATCGTAAGCGGGGGGAGCACAGATACGCAGTATTTT
.,once,TRBJ2-5,TRBV5-5,CASSLELVEKTQYF,TGTGCCAGCAGCTTGGAACTAGTGGAAAAGACCCAGTACTTC
TRBD2,.,TRBJ2-1,TRBV4-1,CASSQDLTAGLAGANEQFF,TGCGCCAGCAGCCAAGATTTAACGGCCGGACTAGCGGGAGCTAATGAGCAGTTCTTC
TRBD1,once,TRBJ1-2,TRBV7-2,CASSLASGTGAEGYTF,TGTGCCAGCAGCTTAGCCTCTGGGACAGGGGCGGAGGGCTACACCTTC
TRBD2,.,TRBJ2-1,TRBV18,CASSPRREAEQFF,TGTGCCAGCTCACCACGACGGGAGGCTGAGCAGTTCTTC
.,once,TRBJ2-1,TRBV30,CAWTGLSYNEQFF,TGTGCCTGGACTGGCCTCTCCTACAATGAGCAGTTCTTC
TRBD1,.,TRBJ1-1,TRBV28,CASSLLWVERGPSFF,TGTGCCAGCAGTTTATTATGGGTAGAGAGGGGGCCGTCTTTCTTT
.,.,TRBJ2-4,TRBV27,CASSEPGTKNIQYF,TGTGCCAGCAGTGAACCGGGGACCAAAAACATTCAGTACTTC
TRBD1,.,TRBJ1-2,TRBV4-1,CASSQAGDRGRGYTF,TGCGCCAGCAGCCAGGCCGGGGACAGGGGGCGCGGCTACACCTTC
TRBD2,.,TRBJ2-5,TRBV13,CASSPRTSGRRRGETQYF,TGTGCCAGCAGCCCCCGGACTAGCGGGAGGAGGAGGGGGGAGACCCAGTACTTC
.,.,TRBJ2-5,TRBV5-5,CASSLDTGLETQYF,TGTGCCAGCAGCTTGGATACGGGACTGGAGACCCAGTACTTC
.,.,TRBJ1-1,TRBV21-1,CASSFIQGMNTEAFF,TGTGCCAGCAGCTTCATACAGGGAATGAACACTGAAGCTTTCTTT
.,.,TRBJ2-7,TRBV7-8,CASSNLAGAGWGEQYF,TGTGCCAGCAGCAACCTCGCGGGGGCCGGTTGGGGGGAGCAGTACTTC
TRBD2,.,TRBJ2-7,TRBV24-1,CATSEWGTSGAYEQYF,TGTGCCACCAGTGAGTGGGGGACTAGCGGAGCCTACGAGCAGTACTTC
TRBD1,.,TRBJ1-5,TRBV2,CASSEQGVGNQPQHF,TGTGCCAGCAGTGAACAGGGGGTGGGCAATCAGCCCCAGCATTTT
TRBD1,few,TRBJ2-7,TRBV6-2/TRBV6-3,CASSQTLRDRGGYEQYF,TGTGCCAGCAGTCAAACCCTCCGGGACAGGGGAGGGTACGAGCAGTACTTC
.,few,TRBJ2-1,TRBV18,CASSPQPGEQFF,TGTGCCAGCTCACCACAACCTGGCGAGCAGTTCTTC
.,.,TRBJ2-5,TRBV11-1,CASSPGTRGETQYF,TGTGCCAGCAGCCCTGGGACACGGGGAGAGACCCAGTACTTC
.,once,TRBJ2-7,TRBV19,CASSTLGGVLGEQYF,TGTGCCAGTAGTACCCTGGGAGGAGTTCTGGGCGAGCAGTACTTC
.,.,TRBJ2-6,TRBV5-1,CASSLGDTSGANVLTF,TGCGCCAGCAGCTTGGGCGACACCTCTGGGGCCAACGTCCTGACTTTC
TRBD1,once,TRBJ1-1,TRBV3-1/TRBV3-2,CASSLYRGFGTEAFF,TGTGCCAGCAGCCTGTACAGGGGATTCGGCACTGAAGCTTTCTTT
TRBD1,.,TRBJ2-1,TRBV10-2,CARRRTGHEQFF,TGCGCCAGACGGCGGACAGGGCATGAGCAGTTCTTC
.,.,TRBJ2-1,TRBV3-1/TRBV3-2,CASSQGVLDNEQFF,TGTGCCAGCAGCCAAGGAGTCCTTGACAATGAGCAGTTCTTC
TRBD1,once,TRBJ2-7,TRBV11-3,CASSFTGESSYEQYF,TGTGCCAGCAGCTTTACAGGGGAGAGCTCCTACGAGCAGTACTTC
TRBD1,.,TRBJ2-1,TRBV10-2,CASSPDRGSYNEQFF,TGCGCCAGCAGTCCCGACAGGGGGTCCTACAATGAGCAGTTCTTC